This T cell receptor (beta chain) is from a study of cytomegalovirus exposure and HLA in healthy donors (TCRdb year 2017). Study-wide context: A later analysis indicated that the roughly 130 validation repertoires were generated on the platform also employed for the 600 to 750 repertoires of the first cohort. The study aimed to test whether signatures of past pathogen exposure could be identified by cataloging public T cell receptors. A separate validation cohort of about 110 different subjects was used in addition to the approximately 640-subject first cohort. To predict cytomegalovirus infection status, the study combined high-throughput TCR immunosequencing, statistical association of individual TCRs with disease status, and machine learning.

Receptor libraries were prepared by the immunoSEQ multiplex PCR assay. As for how the authors treated the data: A statistical classification framework was built for diagnosing cytomegalovirus status from the catalog of TCR beta chain sequences. In its TCRdb copy, this immuneACCESS table keeps in-frame sequences only and misses some clones. Where compared with another copy, unresolved V genes explain less than half of these, and the others have no known cause. V and J calls and clone size come straight from that table; D and trimming were deduced from the DNA. The sample data list about 53,000 clones, and roughly nine tenths of these were observed just once. More than 1.4% of the sample goes to the ten largest clones. With regard to this clone: The antigen this receptor binds is unknown. Base qualities are missing; no much larger clone stands one base away.

CDR3 length: 13 amino acids, cysteine to phenylalanine. The CDR3 DNA has 39 bases and is translated from base 1. V was cut back by 4 bases and J by 2 bases, leaving a gap of 9 bases between them. From the germline V gene (reference sequence), CDR1 is GTSNPN and CDR2 is SVGIG. Separate from the approximately 670-subject first cohort, the validation cohort of roughly 130 subjects was the group to which the donors belonged. Broader findings and caveats from the paper: The classifier was reported to diagnose cytomegalovirus status with high specificity and sensitivity in both the original and validation cohorts. A later analysis found that TCRs clustered in the first cohort also tended to co-occur in the roughly 120 validation repertoires, with roughly 95% of cluster scores above 0. A few of the identified cytomegalovirus-associated TCR beta chains were confirmed in vitro to be specific for cytomegalovirus antigens. The authors suggested that the approach could potentially be extended to other disease states and immunological phenotypes. A total of around 150 TCR beta chains were listed by the study as associated with cytomegalovirus. A later analysis lacked HLA typing for the validation cohort, so it scored co-occurrence in that cohort across all 110 or so repertoires. While some public TCRs were present in many individuals, most TCR sequences turned up only very rarely across donors.

Sequencing was done on a sample of PBMCs. The V and J segments used are TRBV30 and TRBJ1-5; too little of a D gene remains to name it. This sequence was found in a man in his late teens or twenties in good health and CMV-seronegative. The CDR3 protein sequence reads: CAWTVGGNQPQHF. The DNA reads as follows: TGTGCCTGGACCGTGGGAGGCAATCAGCCCCAGCATTTT.